This TCR beta chain is from a study of human T cells and chemical hapten exposure. This clonotype was found a few times. CDR3 size: 14 residues. Trimming removed 1 base from V and 5 bases from J, with 11 bases in between. The sample's time point: patch test 1, 2 weeks after DPC sensitization. Regarding treatment: therapeutic diphenylcyclopropenone sensitization with weekly scalp DPC. TCRdb independently ran MiXCR on the RACE reads; one entry per CDR3 protein. The repertoire holds about 360,000 distinct CDR3 sequences, with approximately 5.1% as singletons. Here the sequenced sample was whole blood, taken in connection with sensitization to the hapten diphenylcyclopropenone (DPC). The J gene is TRBJ1-1, the V gene TRBV12-3 or TRBV12-4; D is uncertain. This clonotype was obtained from a woman in her forties or fifties with alopecia areata. Some clones in this sample may be carry-over from other donors' samples. CDR3 sequence: CASSLVGRGTEAFF. The CDR3 DNA follows: TGTGCCAGCAGTTTAGTAGGGCGAGGGACTGAAGCTTTCTTT.